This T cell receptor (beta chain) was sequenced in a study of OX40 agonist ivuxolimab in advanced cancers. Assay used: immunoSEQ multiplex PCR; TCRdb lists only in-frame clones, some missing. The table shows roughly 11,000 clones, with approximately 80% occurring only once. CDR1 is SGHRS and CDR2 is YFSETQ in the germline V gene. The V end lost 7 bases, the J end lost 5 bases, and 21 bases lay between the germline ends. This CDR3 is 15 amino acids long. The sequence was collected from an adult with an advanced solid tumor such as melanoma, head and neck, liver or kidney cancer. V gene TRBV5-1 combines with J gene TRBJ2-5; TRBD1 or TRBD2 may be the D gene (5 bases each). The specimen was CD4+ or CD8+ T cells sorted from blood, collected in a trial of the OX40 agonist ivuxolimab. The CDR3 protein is CASRGRVGSLETQYF. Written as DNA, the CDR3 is TGCGCCAGCCGGGGCAGGGTAGGATCCCTTGAGACCCAGTACTTC.